The subject of this entry is one T cell receptor (beta chain). What it binds is not known. These data come from a study of T cells in Graves' hyperthyroidism and ophthalmopathy. Findings and limits, study-wide: Blood also carried most thyroid clonotypes expanded above 0.001. Ophthalmopathy, which appeared later, was predicted by the model a median about 6 months before onset. From stable hyperthyroidism, ophthalmopathy was set apart by a 13 V-J model.

Patients aged 18 to 65 had newly diagnosed hyperthyroidism lasting under 2 months. CDR1 and CDR2 (germline): SGHKS, YYEKEE (reference sequence). The CDR3 length is 17 residues. Deletions cut 2 bases from V and 2 bases from J, with 17 bases between. Using RNA transcripts as the source, TCR beta CDR3 regions were amplified. The HTBI primer set drove a first-round RT-PCR of the TCR CDR3. One entry per CDR3 protein, called by TCRdb with MiXCR from the multiplex PCR reads. The sample has 600,000 to 800,000 distinct CDR3 sequences; approximately 40% are singletons. The sample was blood. This chain links TRBV5-5 with TRBJ1-5; possible D gene TRBD1, 5 bases. This TCR was recovered from a woman aged 40 to 49 with Graves' hyperthyroidism. The CDR3 here is CASSFGQGTGRNQPQHF. CDR3 sequence (DNA): TGTGCCAGCAGCTTTGGCCAAGGGACGGGTCGCAATCAGCCCCAGCATTTT.